This entry lists 4 T cell receptor beta chains sequenced from one sample in a study of T cells after yellow fever vaccination. A single record per CDR3 protein comes from TCRdb applying MiXCR to the 5' RACE reads. The sample lists under 700,000 distinct CDR3 sequences; about 15% were seen once. Here the sequenced sample was PBMCs, taken roughly 5 days after the first yellow fever vaccination. The receptors here all came from a man in his late teens or twenties who received the YFV17D yellow fever vaccine.

This clonotype was observed a handful of times. The chain has TRBV30 and TRBJ1-1; D not resolved. V shed 0 bases and J shed 1 base, with 9 bases lying between them. The CDR3 is 14 amino acids. The germline CDR1 and CDR2 sequences are GTSNPN and SVGIG (reference sequence). CDR3 nucleotides: TGTGCCTGGAGTGTGAGGGTAAGGAACACTGAAGCTTTCTTT. Translation gives CAWSVRVRNTEAFF.

This chain connects TRBV12-3 or TRBV12-4 to TRBJ1-2; D not certain. Trimming removed 6 bases from V and 8 bases from J, with 19 bases in between. CDR3 size: 14 residues. CDR3 in amino acids: CASSNPYISVGYTF. The CDR3 DNA reads TGTGCCAGCAGCAACCCCTATATCTCGGTGGGCTACACCTTC.

For the CDR3, the DNA is TGCGCCAGCAGCCCCGGATCAGGGAGGCACACTGAAGCTTTCTTT. Encoded protein: CASSPGSGRHTEAFF. The genes are TRBV10-1 and TRBJ1-1, with D possibly being TRBD1 (5 bases). CDR1 WNHNN and CDR2 SYGVQD come from the germline V gene (reference sequence). Trimming left V 6 bases short and J 3 bases short, with 17 bases between. The CDR3 runs to 15 residues.

This clonotype was detected many times. This sequence joins TRBV7-3 and TRBJ2-1; the match to TRBD2 covers 10 bases. CDR3 length equals 14 residues. The germline V gene encodes CDR1 SGHTA and CDR2 FQGTGA. J lost 4 bases, V lost 4 bases, and 1 base had no gene match. The chain's CDR3 is CASSSTSGYNEQFF. The CDR3 bases are TGTGCCAGCAGCTCGACTAGCGGGTACAATGAGCAGTTCTTC.